This T cell receptor beta chain was found in a study of blood T cell repertoires in COVID-19 (dated by TCRdb to 2018 to 2020). About the study as a whole: Samples covering the acute and convalescent phases of COVID-19 were provided by collaborators in the United States, Italy and Spain. The samples were drawn from two sources: the first 160 participants of the ongoing ImmuneRACE study, and over 950 subjects contributed by 6 global collaborators. Sample metadata almost always included a de-identified subject ID, COVID-19 status, age in years and sex. Where available, HLA class I and class II types were taken from metadata supplied by the sample provider and were not determined by assay-based typing. The material from the prospective study consisted of cDNA or gDNA derived from T cells, B-cell-depleted T cells, or PBMCs. The repertoires were made available in a free public database intended to serve as a resource for research on the immune response to SARS-CoV-2. Subjects who had been exposed to COVID-19, were actively infected with it, or had recovered from it provided the deeply sampled blood TCRbeta repertoires that made up the dataset.

The collaborating institutions used their own protocols to collect whole blood in K2EDTA tubes. For TCRbeta analysis, collaborator samples were shipped as frozen whole blood, as isolated PBMCs, or as DNA extracted from either sample type. Notes on this clone: Its specific antigen is unknown. There are no base qualities to consult, and no much larger clone falls within one base.

The paper as a whole reports these results and caveats: The amount of clinical and demographic metadata varied by source and participant and was provided uncurated.

Its CDR3 holds 13 amino acids, cysteine through phenylalanine. The kept DNA is CDR3 alone, 39 bases in frame from the first base. CDR1 and CDR2, looked up from the germline V gene (reference sequence), are LNHNV and YYDKDF. V drops 0 bases and J drops 2 bases, leaving 5 bases in between. TCRbeta CDR3 regions were amplified from genomic DNA by means of the immunoSEQ Assay, a bias-controlled multiplex PCR. The authors' pipeline ran thus. The number of nucleated cells in each sample was estimated from the amplification of reference gene primers within the assay. To quantify the absolute abundance of each unique TCRbeta CDR3 rearrangement, sequence reads were collapsed and filtered. Productive Simpson clonality was computed per sample as the square root of Simpson's diversity index over productive rearrangements. TCRdb holds this immuneACCESS table with in-frame rearrangements only. Some clones are missing; in checked studies, unresolved V genes explain under half, and the rest has no known cause. V and J calls and clone size follow that table, whereas D and trimming were derived from the DNA. This sample comprises some 85,000 clones, less than 85% of them detected only once. About a fifth of the sample lies in the top ten.

Source material: peripheral blood. The V and J segments used are TRBV15 and TRBJ2-7; the D gene assignment is ambiguous. This clonotype originated in a woman older than 75 with acute or convalescent COVID-19. The DNA sequence reads TGTGCCACCAGCAGAGATGCGACCTACGAGCAGTACTTC. This sequence encodes CATSRDATYEQYF.